Presented here are 27 T cell receptor beta chains from one specimen sequenced in a study of brain T cells in children with intractable seizures. Data came from immunoSEQ multiplex PCR; TCRdb stores just in-frame clones and leaves some out. The data contain 110,000 or so clones, 94% of them singletons. The sample here was peripheral blood, taken at surgery. The origin of the receptors is a boy under two years old with hemimegalencephaly and intractable seizures.

This chain connects TRBV7-2 to TRBJ2-1; D gene uncertain. The germline gives CDR1 SGHTA, CDR2 FQGNSA. V dropped 0 bases and J dropped 8 bases, with 8 bases sitting between them. CDR3 length: 13 amino acids. CDR3 protein: CASSLAFLYEQFF. In DNA, the CDR3 is TGTGCCAGCAGCTTAGCGTTTTTGTATGAGCAGTTCTTC.

The rearrangement links TRBV27 to TRBJ2-7; 7 bases agree with TRBD2. The CDR3 covers 13 residues. Germline CDR1 reads MNHEY; CDR2 reads SMNVEV (reference sequence). Losses at the gene ends were 4 bases for V and 3 bases for J; bases not matched to a gene: 3. CDR3 region: CASSYGTNYEQYF. Here the CDR3 DNA reads TGTGCCAGCAGTTACGGGACTAACTACGAGCAGTACTTC.

V is TRBV5-1 and J is TRBJ2-2, with 15 bases lining up with TRBD2. The CDR3 is made up of 18 amino acids. With V trimmed by 4 bases and J by 3 bases, 7 bases remained unmatched. From germline, CDR1 is SGHRS and CDR2 YFSETQ. The CDR3 nucleotides are TGCGCCAGCAGCCCAGGACTAGCGGGAGGGCCGTACACCGGGGAGCTGTTTTTT. This translates into CASSPGLAGGPYTGELFF.

This chain joins TRBV6-5 and TRBJ1-3; D unresolved. From germline, CDR1 is MNHEY and CDR2 SVGAGI. The CDR3 is 12 amino acids. The ends were cut back, 6 bases at V and 3 bases at J, with 6 bases in the middle. Here the CDR3 DNA reads TGTGCCAGCAGCTCAATTGGAAACACCATATATTTT. Its translation is CASSSIGNTIYF.

The chain carries TRBV5-1 and TRBJ2-3; unclear D gene. Germline V lookup: CDR1 SGHRS, CDR2 YFSETQ. CDR3 length: 13 amino acids. V dropped 7 bases and J dropped 2 bases, with 11 bases sitting between them. The CDR3 DNA reads TGCGCCAGCGGCGAAGACTCCACAGATACGCAGTATTTT. Protein product: CASGEDSTDTQYF. The complete variable domain, with remaining parts taken from reference TRBV5-1 and TRBJ2-3, reads KAGVTQTPRYLIKTRGQQVTLSCSPISGHRSVSWYQQTPGQGLQFLFEYFSETQRNKGNFPGRFSGRQFSNSRSEMNVSTLELGDSALYLCASGEDSTDTQYFGPGTRLTVL.

This chain connects TRBV6-5 to TRBJ2-7; TRBD2 aligns across 7 bases. Germline V gene sequence: CDR1 MNHEY, CDR2 SVGAGI. J was trimmed by 0 bases and V by 10 bases; bases with no gene match: 12. The CDR3 is 15 amino acids. CDR3 protein: CATGQASGFSYEQYF. CDR3 nucleotides: TGTGCCACCGGCCAGGCTAGCGGTTTCTCCTACGAGCAGTACTTC.

This chain uses TRBV27 with TRBJ1-1; D gene ambiguous. Germline-derived CDR1 and CDR2 are MNHEY and SMNVEV (reference sequence). There are 13 residues in the CDR3. V lost 4 bases and J 5 bases, leaving 11 bases between the germline ends. CDR3 protein: CASSYGSITEAFF. The CDR3 DNA reads TGTGCCAGCAGTTACGGGTCAATAACTGAAGCTTTCTTT.

The CDR3 DNA reads as TGCGCCAGCAGCCCCCATTTCGGACAGGAGAGCTCCTACAATGAGCAGTTCTTC. Translated, it gives CASSPHFGQESSYNEQFF. J is TRBJ2-1 and V is TRBV4-1, with 7 bases that match TRBD1. V lost 4 bases to trimming and J lost 0 bases; unmatched junction nucleotides: 12. The germline gives CDR1 MGHRA, CDR2 YSYEKL. This CDR3 is built from 18 residues.

This clone has only one observation. The chain has TRBV13 and TRBJ2-3; D ambiguous. This CDR3 is 14 amino acids long. The V and J ends lost 4 bases and 2 bases respectively, with 10 bases between them. Germline values: CDR1 PRHDT, CDR2 FYEKMQ (reference sequence). The CDR3 DNA sequence: TGTGCCAGCAGCTGGGCCTCCCCCACAGATACGCAGTATTTT. This codes for CASSWASPTDTQYF. Combining the CDR3 with reference TRBV13 and TRBJ2-3 gives the whole variable domain AAGVIQSPRHLIKEKRETATLKCYPIPRHDTVYWYQQGPGQDPQFLISFYEKMQSDKGSIPDRFSAQQFSDYHSELNMSSLELGDSALYFCASSWASPTDTQYFGPGTRLTVL.

J is TRBJ2-2 and V is TRBV11-2; D remains ambiguous. CDR1 and CDR2 (germline): SGHAT, FQNNGV. The length of the CDR3 is 15 residues. V lost 3 bases to trimming and J lost 6 bases, with 14 bases between them. DNA for the CDR3: TGTGCCAGCAGCTTGGACGCTGGCCTCCCCGGGGAGCTGTTTTTT. It codes for CASSLDAGLPGELFF.

The chain has TRBV12-3 or TRBV12-4 and TRBJ1-2; unclear D gene. CDR3 length equals 12 residues. V gave up 4 bases and J gave up 3 bases, with 6 bases separating them. CDR3 DNA: TGTGCCAGCAGTTCCCGATACTATGGCTACACCTTC. It is translated as CASSSRYYGYTF.

The chain employs TRBV5-8 and TRBJ1-1; D perhaps matches TRBD1 (6 bases). The CDR3 is 15 amino acids. The germline gives CDR1 SGHTS, CDR2 YDEGEE. V was clipped by 4 bases and J by 5 bases, with 18 bases between them. CDR3 nucleotide sequence: TGTGCCAGCAGCGGACAGAGGACCCTGAGGACTGAAGCTTTCTTT. Protein product: CASSGQRTLRTEAFF.

CDR3 region: CASSFGLAGELFF. The CDR3 DNA reads TGTGCCAGTAGTTTCGGACTAGCCGGGGAGCTGTTTTTT. The chain has TRBV19 and TRBJ2-2, with 7 bases matching TRBD2. Trimming cost V 5 bases and J 6 bases; bases outside gene matches: 3. The CDR3 runs 13 residues. Germline V gene lookup returns CDR1 LNHDA and CDR2 SQIVND (reference sequence).

The J gene is TRBJ2-7, the V gene TRBV11-2, with 10 bases aligning to TRBD2. The CDR3 totals 14 residues. V lost 6 bases to trimming and J lost 6 bases; unmatched junction nucleotides: 8. The V gene's germline CDR1 is SGHAT and CDR2 FQNNGV. The CDR3, as DNA: TGTGCCAGCAGATCAGCGGGAGGGCCCGGCGAGCAGTACTTC. Encoded protein: CASRSAGGPGEQYF.

With respect to this clone: It is unclear where the CDR3 begins or ends on the DNA, so no DNA is shown, and the CDR3 is as TCRdb lists it. The CDR3 reads CASSVGFGTREFF. The V gene is TRBV9, the J gene TRBJ2-1; TRBD2, the D gene given by the table, was not confirmed from the DNA. Per germline, CDR1 SGDLS and CDR2 YYNGEE. The CDR3 extends over 13 residues, inclusive of both ends.

In its sample, this clone was seen once. This chain joins TRBV5-6 and TRBJ2-7, with 10 bases that match TRBD2. This CDR3 comprises 15 residues. In germline, CDR1 is SGHDT, CDR2 YYEEEE. Losses at the gene ends were 6 bases for V and 2 bases for J; bases not matched to a gene: 8. CDR3 loop: CASKKGTSVPYEQYF. In DNA, the CDR3 is TGTGCCAGCAAGAAGGGGACTAGCGTCCCCTACGAGCAGTACTTC. Full variable domain (remainder filled in from reference TRBV5-6 and TRBJ2-7): DAGVTQSPTHLIKTRGQQVTLRCSPKSGHDTVSWYQQALGQGPQFIFQYYEEEERQRGNFPDRFSGHQFPNYSSELNVNALLLGDSALYLCASKKGTSVPYEQYFGPGTRLTVT.

The CDR3 loop reads CASSLVGEKNNSPLHF. In DNA, the CDR3 is TGTGCCAGCAGCTTGGTCGGGGAAAAAAATAATTCACCCCTCCACTTT. V and J are TRBV5-6 and TRBJ1-6; no reliable D call. The CDR3 extends over 16 amino acids. Germline V gene lookup returns CDR1 SGHDT and CDR2 YYEEEE. V was trimmed by 0 bases and J by 5 bases, leaving 12 bases between them.

The chain uses TRBV6-6 and TRBJ2-3; no reliable D call. The CDR3 has 11 residues. Germline CDR1 is MNHNY and CDR2 is SVGAGI (reference sequence). The V gene lost 0 bases and the J gene lost 9 bases, with 4 bases spanning the gap. In nucleotides, the CDR3 is TGTGCCAGCAGTTACTCGGGGACGCAGTATTTT. Residues: CASSYSGTQYF.

This chain connects TRBV7-9 to TRBJ1-6, with 9 nucleotides matching TRBD1. CDR3 length: 18 residues. The germline V gene has CDR1 SEHNR and CDR2 FQNEAQ (reference sequence). With V trimmed by 2 bases and J by 0 bases, 5 bases remained unmatched. The CDR3 sequence: CASSLFRTGASYNSPLHF. The CDR3 DNA follows: TGTGCCAGCAGCTTATTCCGGACAGGGGCCTCCTATAATTCACCCCTCCACTTT.

The J gene is TRBJ2-1, the V gene TRBV24-1; D ambiguous. The CDR3 extends over 12 amino acids. V was trimmed by 1 base and J by 4 bases, leaving 1 base between them. Germline CDR1 KGHDR, CDR2 SFDVKD. CDR3 coding DNA: TGTGCCACCAGTGATTTATACAATGAGCAGTTCTTC. This sequence encodes CATSDLYNEQFF.

The chain employs TRBV6-5 and TRBJ2-3; perhaps TRBD2 as D (5 bases). V shed 5 bases and J shed 6 bases, with 12 bases lying between them. The CDR3 runs to 13 residues. The germline V gene encodes CDR1 MNHEY and CDR2 SVGAGI. In DNA, the CDR3 is TGTGCCAGCAGTCCCCCCGGGGTGGATACGCAGTATTTT. This sequence encodes CASSPPGVDTQYF.

The genes are TRBV24-1 and TRBJ2-1; 8 bases agree with TRBD1. Per the germline V gene, CDR1 is KGHDR and CDR2 is SFDVKD. V trimming: 2 bases; J trimming: 7 bases; junction bases outside the gene matches: 3. This CDR3 comprises 14 residues. The CDR3 loop is CATSDSDRANEQFF. The CDR3 coding sequence is TGTGCCACCAGTGATTCGGACAGGGCGAATGAGCAGTTCTTC.

The chain couples TRBV7-2 to TRBJ1-3, with 9 bases fitting TRBD1. CDR1 and CDR2 (germline): SGHTA, FQGNSA. V shed 5 bases and J 3 bases; nucleotides not matched to a gene: 5. This CDR3 is 15 amino acids long. DNA for the CDR3: TGTGCCAGCAGCCCCCGACAGGGGGGTGGAAACACCATATATTTT. Its protein is CASSPRQGGGNTIYF.

This clone was observed once. The chain links TRBV5-4 to TRBJ2-1; TRBD2 matches at 7 bases. The CDR3 totals 18 residues. Trimming took 4 bases from V and 0 from J; bases not matched to a gene: 13. The germline CDR1 and CDR2 sequences are SGHNT and YYREEE (reference sequence). This CDR3 reads CASSPKKLAPSSYNEQFF. CDR3 nucleotides: TGTGCCAGCAGCCCTAAAAAACTAGCGCCAAGCTCCTACAATGAGCAGTTCTTC.

The chain joins TRBV28 to TRBJ2-7, with a weak D call TRBD2 (6 bases). Trimming removed 5 bases from V and 4 bases from J, with 12 bases in between. This CDR3 spans 13 amino acids. From germline, CDR1 is MDHEN and CDR2 SYDVKM. Here the CDR3 DNA reads TGTGCCAGCAGTGGGGGACTTGGGTACGAGCAGTACTTC. Translation gives CASSGGLGYEQYF. Based on the CDR3 plus reference TRBV28 and TRBJ2-7, the full variable domain is DVKVTQSSRYLVKRTGEKVFLECVQDMDHENMFWYRQDPGLGLRLIYFSYDVKMKEKGDIPEGYSVSREKKERFSLILESASTNQTSMYLCASSGGLGYEQYFGPGTRLTVT.

The CDR3, as DNA: TGTGCCAGCAGCTTATACAGGGGGAACACTGAAGCTTTCTTT. Amino acids: CASSLYRGNTEAFF. V gene TRBV7-8 combines with J gene TRBJ1-1, with 7 bases aligning to TRBD1. Germline-derived CDR1 and CDR2 are SGHVS and FQNEAQ. The length of the CDR3 is 14 residues. With 2 bases clipped from V and 1 base from J, the junction kept 1 base outside the gene matches.

The chain is built from TRBV29-1 and TRBJ1-4, with 11 bases fitting TRBD1. The germline V gene encodes CDR1 SQVTM and CDR2 ANQGSEA. This CDR3 has 13 amino acids. J gave up 7 bases and V 6 bases, and 4 bases lay outside the gene matches. Here the CDR3 reads CSVGTGGREKLFF. The CDR3 coding sequence is TGCAGCGTGGGGACAGGGGGGCGTGAAAAACTGTTTTTT.